This T cell receptor beta chain is from a study of OX40 agonist ivuxolimab in advanced cancers. Across the whole study: The study reported partial responses in three patients: one hepatocellular carcinoma, two cutaneous melanoma.

Study results and limitations: The study observed clonal expansion of CD4+ and CD8+ blood T cells by week 6 at 0.1 to 3.0 mg/kg. The authors also found low normalized T-cell clonal expansion in some nonresponders.

Germline loops: CDR1 KGHSH, CDR2 LQKENI. V was pared by 3 bases and J by 5 bases, with 4 bases between. The CDR3 runs 12 residues. As for this clone: Its antigen is still unknown. The same CDR3 is also encoded by other DNA sequences in this sample.

Sequencing was performed with immunoSEQ multiplex PCR; in TCRdb, only in-frame clones are kept and a portion is missing. The sample shows about 68,000 clones, under 90% of them seen only once. J is TRBJ2-2 and V is TRBV18; D is unresolved. The TCR sequence derives from an adult with an advanced solid tumor such as melanoma, head and neck, liver or kidney cancer. This sample comprised CD4+ or CD8+ T cells sorted from blood, obtained in a trial of the OX40 agonist ivuxolimab. CDR3 nucleotide sequence: TGTGCCAGCTCACCTAGGACCGGGGAGCTGTTTTTT. Protein sequence: CASSPRTGELFF.